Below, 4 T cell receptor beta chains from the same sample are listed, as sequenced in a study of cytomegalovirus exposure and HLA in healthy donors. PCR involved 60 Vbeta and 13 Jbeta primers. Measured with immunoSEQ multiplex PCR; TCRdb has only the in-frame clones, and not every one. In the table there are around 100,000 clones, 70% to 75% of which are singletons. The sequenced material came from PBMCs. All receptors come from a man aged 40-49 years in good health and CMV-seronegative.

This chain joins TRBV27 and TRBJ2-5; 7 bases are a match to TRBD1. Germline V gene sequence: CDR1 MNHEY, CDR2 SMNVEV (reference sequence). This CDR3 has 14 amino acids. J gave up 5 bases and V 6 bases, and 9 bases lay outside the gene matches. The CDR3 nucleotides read TGTGCCAGCAGATATGACAGGGAAGGTGAGACCCAGTACTTC. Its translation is CASRYDREGETQYF.

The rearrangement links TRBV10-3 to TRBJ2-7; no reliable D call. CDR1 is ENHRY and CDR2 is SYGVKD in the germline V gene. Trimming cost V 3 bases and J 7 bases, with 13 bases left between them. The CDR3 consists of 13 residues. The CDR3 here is CAISDNPELEQYF. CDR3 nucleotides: TGTGCCATCAGTGATAATCCGGAGCTGGAGCAGTACTTC.

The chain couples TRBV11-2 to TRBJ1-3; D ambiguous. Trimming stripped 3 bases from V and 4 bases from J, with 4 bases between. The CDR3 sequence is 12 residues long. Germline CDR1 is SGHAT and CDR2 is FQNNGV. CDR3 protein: CASSFSGNTIYF. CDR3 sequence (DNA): TGTGCCAGCAGCTTTTCAGGAAACACCATATATTTT.

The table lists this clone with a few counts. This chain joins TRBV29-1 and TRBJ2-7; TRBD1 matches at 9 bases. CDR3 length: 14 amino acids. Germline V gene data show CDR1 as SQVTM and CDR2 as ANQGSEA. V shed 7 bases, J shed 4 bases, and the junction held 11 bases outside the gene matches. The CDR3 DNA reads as TGCAGCGCCGGGGGGACAGGGTACCCGTACGAGCAGTACTTC. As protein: CSAGGTGYPYEQYF.